This TCR beta chain derives from a study of blood T cells in healthy people across ages. Combining a sample-barcoded 5' primer with a J-beta primer mix, a second PCR ran for roughly 6 to 11 cycles. Per sample, CDR3-containing paired-end reads numbered at least 2.5 million. TCRdb re-called the 5' RACE reads with MiXCR, one entry per CDR3 protein. Of about 1.6 million distinct CDR3 sequences listed, approximately 32% were seen once; the top ten hold approximately 11%. General observations from the study: Comparison with aged donors showed that long-lived donors had more naive CD4+ cells and higher diversity. PBMCs went unsorted, and a conclusive naive versus antigen-experienced comparison was therefore prevented.

This clonotype has only one observation. Its antigen is still unknown. CDR1 and CDR2 (germline): SGHTA, FQGNSA. The CDR3 is 17 residues long. V was clipped by 2 bases and J by 5 bases; unmatched bases: 11. This TCR came from a woman in her thirties in good health. This sequence joins TRBV7-2 and TRBJ1-1, with TRBD1 matching 10 bases. What was sequenced was blood. CDR3 bases: TGTGCCAGCAGCTTACAGACAGGGGGCGCGGGACTTACTGAAGCTTTCTTT. It translates to CASSLQTGGAGLTEAFF.